The following is a T cell receptor beta chain sequence with its context. The target antigen is unknown. Sequencing used immunoSEQ multiplex PCR; TCRdb keeps in-frame clones, though not all of them. The sample holds approximately 400,000 clones, roughly 85% seen once. The data are from a study of Ad26.COV2.S vaccination and SARS-CoV-2 variants. Treatment given: around 19 received Ad26.COV2.S at low or high dose, single or two shots; several received placebo; per-sample allocation not given. Samples analyzed were those drawn on day 63 after the first vaccine or placebo injection. Study findings and constraints: Estimates derived from TCR breadth and depth analyses may have underestimated total T cell responses.

This CDR3 is 15 amino acids long. V was clipped by 6 bases and J by 4 bases, with 18 bases between them. Germline V CDR1 and CDR2: SGHTA, FQGTGA. Sequencing used peripheral blood, obtained in a trial of Ad26.COV2.S vaccine versus placebo. The TCR was taken from a person between 18 and 60 years old who received the Ad26.COV2.S COVID-19 vaccine or a placebo. V usage is TRBV7-3 and J usage is TRBJ1-1; D not resolved. This CDR3 reads CASSSVGDGSTEAFF. The CDR3 DNA sequence: TGTGCCAGCAGTTCAGTCGGGGATGGGAGCACTGAAGCTTTCTTT.